The 27 T cell receptor beta chains below all came from one sample that was sequenced in a study of a mutant IDH1 vaccine in newly diagnosed glioma. No cognate antigen is known for these TCRs. Described time point: week 11, during vaccination. The vaccine gave 300 ug of a 20-mer mutant IDH1 peptide subcutaneously per dose. TCRdb's copy holds only in-frame clones and misses some; the assay was immunoSEQ multiplex PCR. Of approximately 61,000 clones in the sample, about four fifths were seen once. The sequencing used PBMCs, collected from a glioma patient whose treatment included an IDH1 peptide vaccine. The receptors were gathered from a man aged 50 to 60 with glioma.

The chain joins TRBV5-8 to TRBJ1-2; a weak D match, TRBD1 (6 bases). Per the germline V gene, CDR1 is SGHTS and CDR2 is YDEGEE. Trimming removed 4 bases at V and 4 bases at J, with 20 bases between. This CDR3 contains 16 residues. CDR3 nucleotide sequence: TGTGCCAGCAGCCGTTCCAAAACCGGGACAAGCTATGGCTACACCTTC. Amino acid sequence: CASSRSKTGTSYGYTF.

This clone was recorded a few times. The chain couples TRBV14 to TRBJ1-2, with D perhaps matching TRBD1 (5 bases). CDR3 length equals 15 residues. Trimming removed 5 bases at V and 4 bases at J, with 17 bases between. The germline V gene encodes CDR1 SGHDN and CDR2 FVKESK. The CDR3 region has the DNA TGTGCCAGCAGCGGGGCTCGACAGACCTCCTATGGCTACACCTTC. Translation gives CASSGARQTSYGYTF.

This chain links TRBV10-3 with TRBJ1-5; D remains ambiguous. Germline CDR1 reads ENHRY; CDR2 reads SYGVKD. The ends were cut back, 3 bases at V and 0 bases at J, with 9 bases in the middle. The CDR3 has 15 amino acids. In nucleotides, the CDR3 is TGTGCCATCAGTGACTCTCACTATAGCAATCAGCCCCAGCATTTT. Its protein product is CAISDSHYSNQPQHF.

This clone was seen once. V gene TRBV27 combines with J gene TRBJ1-1, with 8 bases lining up with TRBD1. The CDR3 extends over 13 amino acids. CDR1 is MNHEY and CDR2 is SMNVEV in the germline V gene (reference sequence). V lost 3 bases and J lost 3; bases outside the gene matches: 0. The chain's CDR3 is CASSLDRDTEAFF. The CDR3 DNA is TGTGCCAGCAGTTTGGACAGGGACACTGAAGCTTTCTTT.

V is TRBV25-1 and J is TRBJ2-3; possibly TRBD2 for D (6 bases). CDR3 length: 17 residues. V was clipped by 2 bases and J by 6 bases, with 21 bases between them. CDR1 is MGHDK and CDR2 is SYGVNS in the germline V gene. Written as DNA, the CDR3 is TGTGCCAGCAGTGAAGACCTCCGGGACTGGAGCGCCGATACGCAGTATTTT. Protein: CASSEDLRDWSADTQYF. The entire variable domain, with the rest obtained from reference TRBV25-1 and TRBJ2-3, is as follows: EADIYQTPRYLVIGTGKKITLECSQTMGHDKMYWYQQDPGMELHLIHYSYGVNSTEKGDLSSESTVSRIRTEHFPLTLESARPSHTSQYLCASSEDLRDWSADTQYFGPGTRLTVL.

The rearrangement uses TRBV5-3 and TRBJ2-3, with D unclear. TRBV5-3 is an ORF for which the function is uncertain. This CDR3 comprises 16 residues. The ends were cut back, 5 bases at V and 0 bases at J, with 16 bases in the middle. Here the CDR3 DNA reads TGTGCCAGAAGGCCCATAGCCCGAACTAGCACAGATACGCAGTATTTT. It specifies CARRPIARTSTDTQYF.

The genes are TRBV10-3 and TRBJ2-7, with TRBD2 as a possible D gene (5 bases). The germline V gene encodes CDR1 ENHRY and CDR2 SYGVKD. Between the trimmed V and J ends, which lost 3 bases and 4 bases, there was a span of 16 bases. CDR3 length equals 15 residues. CDR3 DNA sequence: TGTGCCATCAGTGACAGCTCGGGAAGTGGGTACGAGCAGTACTTC. It codes for CAISDSSGSGYEQYF.

This clone was seen a single time. This chain connects TRBV27 to TRBJ2-2, with a weak D call TRBD2 (6 bases). CDR3 length: 14 residues. V was cut by 11 bases and J by 4 bases, with 17 bases left in between. CDR1 is MNHEY, CDR2 SMNVEV, per germline (reference sequence). CDR3: CASGGAWGTGELFF. CDR3 sequence (DNA): TGTGCCTCCGGGGGAGCTTGGGGCACCGGGGAGCTGTTTTTT.

V gene TRBV11-2 combines with J gene TRBJ1-5, with D unresolved. The CDR3 is made up of 13 amino acids. V was cut by 3 bases and J by 7 bases, with 10 bases left in between. The germline V gene has CDR1 SGHAT and CDR2 FQNNGV. CDR3 in DNA: TGTGCCAGCAGCTTGGGTCTCGGACAGCCCCAGCATTTT. As protein: CASSLGLGQPQHF. Looking up the rest from reference TRBV11-2 and TRBJ1-5 gives the full variable domain: EAGVAQSPRYKIIEKRQSVAFWCNPISGHATLYWYQQILGQGPKLLIQFQNNGVVDDSQLPKDRFSAERLKGVDSTLKIQPAKLEDSAVYLCASSLGLGQPQHFGDGTRLSIL.

The chain carries TRBV19 and TRBJ1-2; no reliable D call. Deletions cut 6 bases from V and 5 bases from J, with 19 bases between. Germline lookup yields CDR1 LNHDA and CDR2 SQIVND (reference sequence). This CDR3 comprises 15 residues. DNA of the CDR3: TGTGCCAGTAGGGACCGGACCGGATTGGTTTATGGCTACACCTTC. Translation: CASRDRTGLVYGYTF.

The chain employs TRBV11-3 and TRBJ1-1, with D possibly being TRBD1 (6 bases). Germline CDR1 SGHNT, CDR2 YENEEA. The CDR3 covers 13 residues. The ends were cut back, 6 bases at V and 5 bases at J, with 13 bases in the middle. Here the CDR3 DNA reads TGTGCCAGCAGTTCAGGGGTAGGGACTGAAGCTTTCTTT. It codes for CASSSGVGTEAFF.

This clone was seen once. The chain links TRBV5-5 to TRBJ2-1, with no clear D. V lost 5 bases to trimming and J lost 15 bases, with 18 bases between them. The CDR3 totals 12 residues. Germline V gene sequence: CDR1 SGHKS, CDR2 YYEKEE (reference sequence). CDR3: CASRRSDGRWFF. The CDR3, as DNA: TGTGCCAGCAGACGATCGGATGGTCGCTGGTTCTTC.

The chain combines TRBV18 with TRBJ1-5, with D unclear. Trimming shortened V by 2 bases and J by 6 bases, and 8 bases separated the two germline ends. CDR1 KGHSH and CDR2 LQKENI come from the germline V gene. This CDR3 has 13 amino acids. CDR3 DNA sequence: TGTGCCAGCTCACCAGGGGATGGTCAGCCCCAGCATTTT. It yields the protein CASSPGDGQPQHF.

This chain connects TRBV6-1 to TRBJ2-2; D is undetermined. The CDR3 totals 15 residues. Per germline, CDR1 MNHNS and CDR2 SASEGT. The V and J ends lost 8 bases and 5 bases respectively, with 18 bases between them. CDR3 nucleotides: TGTGCCAGCCAAGGGTTCATGGGCCTTACCGGGGAGCTGTTTTTT. It is translated as CASQGFMGLTGELFF.

The J gene is TRBJ1-1, the V gene TRBV19; D call uncertain. V was trimmed by 2 bases and J by 7 bases, leaving 5 bases between them. Germline CDR1 is LNHDA and CDR2 is SQIVND (reference sequence). The CDR3 is made up of 11 amino acids. The CDR3 reads CASSINVEAFF. The CDR3 DNA follows: TGTGCCAGTAGTATAAATGTTGAAGCTTTCTTT.

This clone was counted a single time. This sequence joins TRBV29-1 and TRBJ2-3; possible D gene TRBD2, 5 bases. Looked up from germline, CDR1 is SQVTM and CDR2 is ANQGSEA. The ends were cut back, 3 bases at V and 3 bases at J, with 22 bases in the middle. The CDR3 loop spans 17 amino acids. DNA of the CDR3: TGCAGCGTTGAGGCCGAGGGAGCCAGGCTGGGTACAGATACGCAGTATTTT. Its protein is CSVEAEGARLGTDTQYF.

The chain couples TRBV28 to TRBJ2-2; D not resolved. The CDR3 runs to 12 residues. Germline-derived CDR1 and CDR2 are MDHEN and SYDVKM. V lost 0 bases and J 5 bases, leaving 1 base between the germline ends. As DNA, the CDR3 is TGTGCCAGCAGTTTATGGACCGGGGAGCTGTTTTTT. Translating it yields CASSLWTGELFF.

The chain recombines TRBV6-6 with TRBJ2-5, with D unresolved. Germline lookup yields CDR1 MNHNY and CDR2 SVGAGI (reference sequence). This CDR3 comprises 14 residues. The V and J ends lost 5 bases and 1 base respectively, with 11 bases between them. The CDR3 loop is CASSQDTLQETQYF. CDR3 nucleotides: TGTGCCAGCAGTCAGGATACACTCCAAGAGACCCAGTACTTC.

The V call is TRBV5-1, the J call TRBJ2-1; 8 positions match TRBD1. Germline CDR1 SGHRS, CDR2 YFSETQ. The CDR3 has 15 residues. V shed 0 bases and J 10 bases; nucleotides not matched to a gene: 9. The DNA of the CDR3 is TGCGCCAGCAGCTTGGCTGCGGACAGGGAGTTGGAGCAGTTCTTC. Amino acids: CASSLAADRELEQFF.

The chain employs TRBV9 and TRBJ1-6, with D possibly being TRBD1 (6 bases). The V end was cut by 0 bases, the J end by 8 bases, with 9 bases between. CDR1 is SGDLS and CDR2 is YYNGEE in the germline V gene. The CDR3 loop spans 14 amino acids. Here the CDR3 reads CASSVVDRDSPLHF. In DNA, the CDR3 is TGTGCCAGCAGCGTAGTGGACAGAGATTCACCCCTCCACTTT.

The CDR3 coding sequence is TGTGCCAGCAGTTGGGGAGGGCCATACAATGAGCAGTTCTTC. This gives the protein CASSWGGPYNEQFF. The chain recombines TRBV27 with TRBJ2-1; 7 positions agree with TRBD2. J was trimmed by 4 bases and V by 4 bases; bases with no gene match: 4. CDR3 length: 14 amino acids. CDR1 is MNHEY, CDR2 SMNVEV, per germline (reference sequence).

This clone was observed a handful of times. The chain joins TRBV20-1 to TRBJ2-3; the D is unclear. The CDR3 spans 11 residues. Germline V CDR1 and CDR2: DFQATT, SNEGSKA (reference sequence). V was pared by 4 bases and J by 4 bases, with 6 bases between. The CDR3 DNA reads as TGCAGTGCTACTAGGCCAGATACGCAGTATTTT. It yields the protein CSATRPDTQYF.

The chain joins TRBV6-1 to TRBJ1-1; D unclear. The V and J ends lost 0 bases and 5 bases respectively, with 10 bases between them. CDR1 and CDR2 (germline): MNHNS, SASEGT. The CDR3 runs to 14 residues. The CDR3 spells CASSEARTFTEAFF. CDR3 in DNA: TGTGCCAGCAGTGAAGCTCGGACCTTTACTGAAGCTTTCTTT.

V gene TRBV2 combines with J gene TRBJ1-3; D remains ambiguous. Trimming took 1 base from V and 0 from J, leaving 10 bases between them. Germline V CDR1 and CDR2: SNHLY, FYNNEI. The CDR3 covers 16 residues. The DNA of the CDR3 is TGTGCCAGCAGTGAAGGGAGGCCCATCTCTGGAAACACCATATATTTT. This translates into CASSEGRPISGNTIYF.

The gene calls are TRBV9 and TRBJ2-5; D uncertain. Trimming took 0 bases from V and 4 from J, leaving 16 bases between them. Germline V CDR1 and CDR2: SGDLS, YYNGEE. The CDR3 runs 16 residues. For the CDR3, the DNA is TGTGCCAGCAGCGTAGCTACGGGCCTATCAGGAGAGACCCAGTACTTC. Encoded protein: CASSVATGLSGETQYF.

The chain links TRBV6-5 to TRBJ2-3; D possibly corresponds to TRBD2 (6 bases). Germline V CDR1 and CDR2: MNHEY, SVGAGI. Trimming took off 6 bases at V and 8 bases at J, with 15 bases between the two ends. This CDR3 contains 13 residues. The CDR3 reads CASSRGRSATQYF. DNA of the CDR3: TGTGCCAGCAGCCGAGGGAGGTCCGCTACGCAGTATTTT.

J is TRBJ2-1 and V is TRBV7-9; TRBD2 aligns across 8 bases. The V gene's germline CDR1 is SEHNR and CDR2 FQNEAQ (reference sequence). CDR3 length equals 15 residues. Unmatched junction bases numbered 7, after V lost 1 base and J lost 8 bases. The CDR3 protein is CASSLDSGSLYEQFF. CDR3 nucleotide sequence: TGTGCCAGCAGCTTAGACAGCGGGAGTTTATATGAGCAGTTCTTC.